Presented here are 26 T cell receptor beta chains from one specimen sequenced in a study of early stage breast cancer tumors. The repertoire was sequenced with immunoSEQ multiplex PCR; TCRdb's copy has only in-frame clones and lacks some. The sample has 40,000 to 60,000 clones; about three quarters are singletons. Sequences were obtained from blood. These receptor sequences come from a person aged 35-55 years with breast cancer.

This sequence joins TRBV6-1 and TRBJ1-1; 7 nucleotides match TRBD1. Germline CDR1 MNHNS, CDR2 SASEGT. The V gene end was trimmed by 7 bases and the J gene end by 4 bases; junction bases not matched to a gene: 12. The CDR3 sequence is 15 residues long. In DNA, the CDR3 is TGTGCCAGCACCTATGGGAACAGGGGTGGCACTGAAGCTTTCTTT. Its translation is CASTYGNRGGTEAFF.

The chain joins TRBV30 to TRBJ2-2; D remains unclear. The V gene's germline CDR1 is GTSNPN and CDR2 SVGIG (reference sequence). This CDR3 comprises 12 residues. The V gene lost 2 bases and the J gene lost 7 bases, with 8 bases spanning the gap. CDR3 nucleotide sequence: TGTGCCTGGAGTCCCACATTCGGGGAGCTGTTTTTT. Translation gives CAWSPTFGELFF.

J is TRBJ2-5 and V is TRBV11-2; D might be TRBD2 (5 bases). This CDR3 has 16 amino acids. The V end lost 5 bases, the J end lost 1 base, and 17 bases lay between the germline ends. Germline-derived CDR1 and CDR2 are SGHAT and FQNNGV. The CDR3 spells CASSQRSGSFQETQYF. CDR3 DNA: TGTGCCAGCAGCCAGAGGTCGGGGTCGTTCCAAGAGACCCAGTACTTC.

This rearrangement joins TRBV9 to TRBJ2-1; 10 bases fit TRBD2. V shed 5 bases, J shed 2 bases, and the junction held 4 bases outside the gene matches. The CDR3 is 15 amino acids. CDR1 is SGDLS and CDR2 is YYNGEE in the germline V gene. The CDR3: CASSSGLATYNEQFF. CDR3 in DNA: TGTGCCAGCAGTTCGGGACTAGCGACCTACAATGAGCAGTTCTTC.

The V call is TRBV7-2, the J call TRBJ2-7; the match to TRBD1 covers 7 bases. From germline, CDR1 is SGHTA and CDR2 FQGNSA. Losses at the gene ends were 4 bases for V and 4 bases for J; bases not matched to a gene: 7. This CDR3 has 14 residues. In nucleotides, the CDR3 is TGTGCCAGCAGCTCCGACAGGGACGCTTACGAGCAGTACTTC. This gives the protein CASSSDRDAYEQYF.

V and J are TRBV5-1 and TRBJ2-7; TRBD1 or TRBD2 may be the D gene (6 bases each). Trimming took off 6 bases at V and 4 bases at J, with 11 bases between the two ends. From germline, CDR1 is SGHRS and CDR2 YFSETQ. The CDR3 has 12 amino acids. CDR3 DNA: TGCGCCAGCACGGGGGCAGGGTACGAGCAGTACTTC. It encodes CASTGAGYEQYF.

V and J are TRBV19 and TRBJ1-3; D remains ambiguous. V dropped 2 bases and J dropped 4 bases, with 21 bases sitting between them. CDR1 is LNHDA, CDR2 SQIVND, per germline (reference sequence). The CDR3 loop spans 18 amino acids. This CDR3 reads CASSIWAVTTSLGNTIYF. As DNA, the CDR3 is TGTGCCAGTAGTATATGGGCAGTCACAACTTCTCTCGGAAACACCATATATTTT.

V gene TRBV6-6 combines with J gene TRBJ2-5; no clear D. Germline V gives CDR1 MNHNY, CDR2 SVGAGI (reference sequence). There are 13 residues in the CDR3. With 2 bases removed from V and 5 bases from J, the gap between germline ends came to 9 bases. CDR3 bases: TGTGCCAGCAGTTACGATAGGATCGAGACCCAGTACTTC. Translating it yields CASSYDRIETQYF.

The chain joins TRBV5-1 to TRBJ2-5; the D is unclear. V gave up 0 bases and J gave up 5 bases, with 8 bases separating them. This CDR3 spans 13 amino acids. Germline V gene sequence: CDR1 SGHRS, CDR2 YFSETQ. CDR3 residues: CASSLAQRETQYF. In DNA form, the CDR3 reads TGCGCCAGCAGCTTGGCTCAGAGGGAGACCCAGTACTTC.

CDR3 coding DNA: TGCAGCGTTGACGGGGGGGCCTGGACTGAAGCTTTCTTT. Its protein is CSVDGGAWTEAFF. The chain carries TRBV29-1 and TRBJ1-1, with D perhaps TRBD1 (6 bases). The CDR3 has 13 amino acids. Germline V gene sequence: CDR1 SQVTM, CDR2 ANQGSEA. Trimming cost V 3 bases and J 5 bases, with 13 bases left between them.

The rearrangement links TRBV9 to TRBJ2-1, with TRBD2 matching over 7 bases. Germline CDR1 reads SGDLS; CDR2 reads YYNGEE. The CDR3 has 15 amino acids. Unmatched junction bases numbered 7, after V lost 0 bases and J lost 7 bases. CDR3 residues: CASSVGGSGLNEQFF. Written as DNA, the CDR3 is TGTGCCAGCAGCGTAGGCGGGAGTGGGCTTAATGAGCAGTTCTTC. The full variable domain, its missing parts supplied by reference TRBV9 and TRBJ2-1, is DSGVTQTPKHLITATGQRVTLRCSPRSGDLSVYWYQQSLDQGLQFLIQYYNGEERAKGNILERFSAQQFPDLHSELNLSSLELGDSALYFCASSVGGSGLNEQFFGPGTRLTVL.

Turning to this clone: Compared with germline, one end of the junction differs, possibly owing to a read error. This sequence joins TRBV5-4 and TRBJ2-3; the D gene is possibly TRBD1 (7 bases). Germline values: CDR1 SGHNT, CDR2 YYREEE (reference sequence). The CDR3 is made up of 16 amino acids. Written as DNA, the CDR3 is TGTGCCAGCAGCTTGGTGGGTTGGGGCGGGACAGCTACGCAGTATTTT. It is translated as CASSLVGWGGTATQYF.

The rearrangement links TRBV11-3 to TRBJ2-3; 9 bases line up with TRBD1. Germline V gene data show CDR1 as SGHNT and CDR2 as YENEEA. The CDR3 extends over 15 amino acids. V lost 4 bases to trimming and J lost 4 bases; unmatched junction nucleotides: 6. DNA of the CDR3: TGTGCCAGCAGCTCCCGGGACAGGGCGTCAGATACGCAGTATTTT. Its translation is CASSSRDRASDTQYF. The whole variable domain, remainder taken from reference TRBV11-3 and TRBJ2-3, is EAGVVQSPRYKIIEKKQPVAFWCNPISGHNTLYWYLQNLGQGPELLIRYENEEAVDDSQLPKDRFSAERLKGVDSTLKIQPAELGDSAVYLCASSSRDRASDTQYFGPGTRLTVL.

V is TRBV30 and J is TRBJ1-3; TRBD1 agrees at 9 bases. CDR3 length: 13 residues. CDR1 is GTSNPN and CDR2 is SVGIG in the germline V gene (reference sequence). V lost 4 bases to trimming and J lost 3 bases; unmatched junction nucleotides: 1. The CDR3 sequence: CAWNRGLGNTIYF. The CDR3 bases are TGTGCCTGGAACAGGGGGCTTGGAAACACCATATATTTT.

J is TRBJ2-1 and V is TRBV7-2, with unresolved D. The ends were cut back, 5 bases at V and 10 bases at J, with 9 bases in the middle. The CDR3 loop spans 11 amino acids. CDR1 is SGHTA, CDR2 FQGNSA, per germline. CDR3 sequence (DNA): TGTGCCAGCAGCACGCCAAGGGAGCAGTTCTTC. Its protein is CASSTPREQFF.

V gene TRBV12-5 combines with J gene TRBJ2-6; 9 bases align to TRBD1. The germline V gene encodes CDR1 LGHNT and CDR2 FRNRAP. The CDR3 runs 15 residues. J lost 6 bases, V lost 5 bases, and 5 bases had no gene match. The CDR3 protein is CASGVTGGAANVLTF. The CDR3 bases are TGTGCTAGTGGTGTCACAGGGGGCGCGGCCAACGTCCTGACTTTC. Supplemented by reference TRBV12-5 and TRBJ2-6, the full variable domain reads DARVTQTPRHKVTEMGQEVTMRCQPILGHNTVFWYRQTMMQGLELLAYFRNRAPLDDSGMPKDRFSAEMPDATLATLKIQPSEPRDSAVYFCASGVTGGAANVLTFGAGSRLTVL.

V and J are TRBV18 and TRBJ2-5; 7 nucleotides agree with TRBD2. V trimming: 1 base; J trimming: 4 bases; junction bases outside the gene matches: 3. The CDR3 has 14 amino acids. Germline V gene lookup returns CDR1 KGHSH and CDR2 LQKENI. The CDR3 loop is CASSPQTSRETQYF. The CDR3 region has the DNA TGTGCCAGCTCACCACAGACTAGCCGAGAGACCCAGTACTTC.

The genes are TRBV5-6 and TRBJ2-7; D gene ambiguous. This CDR3 spans 15 amino acids. Trimming took off 1 base at V and 1 base at J, with 12 bases between the two ends. Germline V gene lookup returns CDR1 SGHDT and CDR2 YYEEEE. The CDR3 DNA reads as TGTGCCAGCAGCTTGAAAGCTTCCCTTTCCTACGAGCAGTACTTC. Protein: CASSLKASLSYEQYF.

This clone has only one observation. The chain recombines TRBV25-1 with TRBJ2-3, with 9 bases lining up with TRBD2. J lost 2 bases, V lost 3 bases, and 9 bases had no gene match. The CDR3 spans 17 residues. Germline V gene data show CDR1 as MGHDK and CDR2 as SYGVNS. CDR3 in amino acids: CASSDPRAGGNTDTQYF. CDR3 in DNA: TGTGCCAGCAGTGACCCCCGAGCGGGAGGAAACACAGATACGCAGTATTTT.

The V and J genes are TRBV15 and TRBJ2-1; D tentatively reads TRBD1 or TRBD2 (5 bases each). V was clipped by 3 bases and J by 4 bases, with 16 bases between them. Germline V gene lookup returns CDR1 LNHNV and CDR2 YYDKDF (reference sequence). This CDR3 is built from 16 residues. Here the CDR3 reads CATSRGRAGRYNEQFF. CDR3 bases: TGTGCCACCAGCAGGGGTCGGGCAGGGAGATACAATGAGCAGTTCTTC.

The V gene is TRBV9, the J gene TRBJ2-1; D possibly corresponds to TRBD2 (5 bases). Trimming removed 1 base from V and 0 bases from J, with 5 bases in between. Germline V lookup: CDR1 SGDLS, CDR2 YYNGEE. The CDR3 loop spans 14 amino acids. The CDR3 reads CASSVSGSYNEQFF. CDR3 bases: TGTGCCAGCAGCGTAAGCGGCTCCTACAATGAGCAGTTCTTC.

V usage is TRBV10-3 and J usage is TRBJ2-7; perhaps D is TRBD1 or TRBD2 (5 bases each). From germline, CDR1 is ENHRY and CDR2 SYGVKD. This CDR3 comprises 12 residues. V was shortened by 2 bases and J by 11 bases, with 13 bases between the two germline ends. The DNA of the CDR3 is TGTGCCATCAGTGAGCCCCCGGGACGTAAGTACTTC. Protein: CAISEPPGRKYF.

This clone was observed a single time. The chain recombines TRBV30 with TRBJ1-3, with 12 bases identical to TRBD1. This CDR3 contains 14 residues. Germline CDR1 is GTSNPN and CDR2 is SVGIG (reference sequence). The V and J ends lost 5 bases and 3 bases, in that order; junction bases with no gene match: 2. The CDR3 DNA follows: TGTGCCTGGGGGACAGGGGGCGGTGGAAACACCATATATTTT. Its translation is CAWGTGGGGNTIYF.

This clone was counted once. The gene calls are TRBV7-2 and TRBJ2-7; TRBD2 matches at 12 bases. Germline CDR1 is SGHTA and CDR2 is FQGNSA. Trimming cost V 5 bases and J 1 base; bases outside gene matches: 9. This CDR3 region has 17 residues. CDR3 region: CASSGRLAGVGSYEQYF. As DNA, the CDR3 is TGTGCCAGCAGCGGCCGACTAGCGGGAGTTGGGTCCTACGAGCAGTACTTC.

The chain combines TRBV5-8 with TRBJ2-5; D perhaps matches TRBD2 (6 bases). V gave up 4 bases and J gave up 6 bases, with 19 bases separating them. The CDR3 sequence is 15 residues long. In germline, CDR1 is SGHTS, CDR2 YDEGEE. CDR3 in amino acids: CASSLFVGREKTQYF. CDR3 DNA sequence: TGTGCCAGCAGCCTGTTCGTGGGGCGGGAAAAGACCCAGTACTTC.

The chain uses TRBV6-6 and TRBJ2-5; D might be TRBD2 (5 bases). Gene TRBJ2-7 matches the end of the DNA better, so the J call may be wrong. CDR3 length: 14 amino acids. Germline lookup yields CDR1 MNHNY and CDR2 SVGAGI (reference sequence). The CDR3 DNA reads as TGTGCCAGCAGTTCCCGCGGGTCCGTTAGCGAGCAGTACTTC. Protein product: CASSSRGSVSEQYF.